This T cell receptor (beta chain) is from a study of T cell changes during pregnancy in multiple sclerosis. CDR1 and CDR2 (germline): MDHEN, SYDVKM. This CDR3 spans 12 amino acids. V lost 7 bases and J 12 bases, leaving 16 bases between the germline ends. Method: immunoSEQ multiplex PCR; TCRdb's copy keeps in-frame clones and lacks some. This table has around 65,000 clones, roughly 90% appearing once. Sample: peripheral blood, taken in the first trimester of pregnancy. The clonotype originates from a female donor in good health, enrolled as a control in a pregnancy study. This chain uses TRBV28 with TRBJ1-5; D might be TRBD1 (5 bases). In nucleotides, the CDR3 is TGTGCCAGCAATGACAGTGGCTACTACCAGCATTTT. Translation gives CASNDSGYYQHF.